This T cell receptor beta chain was documented in a study of blood T cells in healthy people across ages. General observations from the study: Unsorted PBMCs prevented conclusive naive versus antigen-experienced comparison.

The second PCR ran roughly 7 to 12 cycles with a sample-barcoded 5' primer and J-beta primers. TCRdb re-called the 5' RACE reads through MiXCR, storing one row per CDR3 protein. The sample records approximately 800,000 distinct CDR3 sequences, about 25% being singletons. This clonotype has only a few counts. Its antigen is currently unknown. V lost 6 bases, J lost 2 bases, and 14 bases lay in between. The germline V gene has CDR1 SQVTM and CDR2 ANQGSEA. This CDR3 spans 13 amino acids. The same data also went into a second study, on T cells of mothers and their children.

The source of this sequence is a boy aged 5-17 years in good health. The chain combines TRBV29-1 with TRBJ2-7; D may be TRBD2 (6 bases). The sample consisted of blood. As DNA, the CDR3 is TGCAGCGTCCTGGAGGGGAGAACCTACGAGCAGTACTTC. This translates into CSVLEGRTYEQYF.